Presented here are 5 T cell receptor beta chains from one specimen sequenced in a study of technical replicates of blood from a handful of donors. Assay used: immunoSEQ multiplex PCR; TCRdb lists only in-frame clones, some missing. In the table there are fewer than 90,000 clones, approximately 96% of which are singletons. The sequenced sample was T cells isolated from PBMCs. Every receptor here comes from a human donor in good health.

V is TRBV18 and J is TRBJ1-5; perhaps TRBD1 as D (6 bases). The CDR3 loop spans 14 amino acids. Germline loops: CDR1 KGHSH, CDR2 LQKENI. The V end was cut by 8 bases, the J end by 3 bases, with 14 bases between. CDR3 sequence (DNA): TGTGCCAGCGTACAGGGAGTCGACAATCAGCCCCAGCATTTT. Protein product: CASVQGVDNQPQHF.

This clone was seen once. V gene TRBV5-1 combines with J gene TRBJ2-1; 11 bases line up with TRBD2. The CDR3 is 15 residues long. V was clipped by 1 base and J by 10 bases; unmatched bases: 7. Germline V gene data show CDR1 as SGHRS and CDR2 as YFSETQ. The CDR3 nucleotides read TGCGCCAGCAGCTTGACTAGCGGGAGCTTAGGGGAGCAGTTCTTC. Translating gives CASSLTSGSLGEQFF.

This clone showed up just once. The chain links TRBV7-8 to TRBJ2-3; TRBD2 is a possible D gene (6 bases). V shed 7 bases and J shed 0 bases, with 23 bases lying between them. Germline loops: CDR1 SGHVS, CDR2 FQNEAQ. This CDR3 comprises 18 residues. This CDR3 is CASTSIGTSLSSTDTQYF. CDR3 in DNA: TGTGCCAGCACCTCCATCGGGACTTCTCTTTCTAGCACAGATACGCAGTATTTT.

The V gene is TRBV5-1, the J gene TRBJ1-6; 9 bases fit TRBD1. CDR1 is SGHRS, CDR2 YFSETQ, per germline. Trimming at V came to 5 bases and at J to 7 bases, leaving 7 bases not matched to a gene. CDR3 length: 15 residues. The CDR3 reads CASRDRDRENSPLHF. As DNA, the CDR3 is TGCGCCAGCAGGGACCGGGACAGGGAAAATTCACCCCTCCACTTT. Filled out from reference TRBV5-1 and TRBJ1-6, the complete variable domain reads KAGVTQTPRYLIKTRGQQVTLSCSPISGHRSVSWYQQTPGQGLQFLFEYFSETQRNKGNFPGRFSGRQFSNSRSEMNVSTLELGDSALYLCASRDRDRENSPLHFGNGTRLTVT.

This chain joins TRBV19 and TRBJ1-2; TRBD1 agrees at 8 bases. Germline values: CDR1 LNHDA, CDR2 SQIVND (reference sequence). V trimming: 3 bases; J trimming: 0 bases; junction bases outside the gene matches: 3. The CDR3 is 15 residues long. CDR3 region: CASSIETGANYGYTF. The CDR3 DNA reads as TGTGCCAGTAGTATTGAGACAGGGGCTAACTATGGCTACACCTTC.